This T cell receptor (beta chain) was sequenced during a study of blood T cell repertoires in COVID-19. The CDR3 totals 16 residues. V lost 6 bases to trimming and J lost 2 bases, with 17 bases between them. Germline CDR1 is KGHSH and CDR2 is LQKENI. Profiled with immunoSEQ multiplex PCR; TCRdb holds only in-frame clones, not every one. The sample yields fewer than 95,000 clones, approximately 90% seen once. The sequence came from a man aged 60-69 years with acute or convalescent COVID-19. The sample was peripheral blood. The J gene is TRBJ1-5, the V gene TRBV18; D may be TRBD1 (5 bases). The CDR3, as DNA: TGTGCCAGCTCTAAAGGGGCGGGAGGAGGCAATCAGCCCCAGCATTTT. Its translation is CASSKGAGGGNQPQHF. The full variable domain, in which reference TRBV18 and TRBJ1-5 provide the parts outside the CDR3, is NAGVMQNPRHLVRRRGQEARLRCSPMKGHSHVYWYRQLPEEGLKFMVYLQKENIIDESGMPKERFSAEFPKEGPSILRIQQVVRGDSAAYFCASSKGAGGGNQPQHFGDGTRLSIL.